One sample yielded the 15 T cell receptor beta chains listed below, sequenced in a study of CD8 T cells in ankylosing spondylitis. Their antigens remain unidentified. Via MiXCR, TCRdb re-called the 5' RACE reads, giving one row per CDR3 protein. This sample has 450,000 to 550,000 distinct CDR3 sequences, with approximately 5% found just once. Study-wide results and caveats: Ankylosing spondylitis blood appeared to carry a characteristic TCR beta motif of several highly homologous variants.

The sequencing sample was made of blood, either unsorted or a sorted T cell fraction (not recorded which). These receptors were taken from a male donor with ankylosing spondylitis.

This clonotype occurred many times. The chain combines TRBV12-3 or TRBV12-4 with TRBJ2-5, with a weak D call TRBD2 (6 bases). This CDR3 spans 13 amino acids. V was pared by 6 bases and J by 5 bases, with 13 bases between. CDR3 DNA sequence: TGTGCCAGCAGCCTACTAGCATGGGAGACCCAGTACTTC. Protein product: CASSLLAWETQYF.

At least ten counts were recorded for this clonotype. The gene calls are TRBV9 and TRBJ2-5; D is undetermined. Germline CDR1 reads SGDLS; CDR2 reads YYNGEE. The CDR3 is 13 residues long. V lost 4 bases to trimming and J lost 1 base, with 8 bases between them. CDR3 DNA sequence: TGTGCCAGCAGCCCGGACCCCCAAGAGACCCAGTACTTC. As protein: CASSPDPQETQYF. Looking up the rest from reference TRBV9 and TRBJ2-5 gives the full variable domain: DSGVTQTPKHLITATGQRVTLRCSPRSGDLSVYWYQQSLDQGLQFLIQYYNGEERAKGNILERFSAQQFPDLHSELNLSSLELGDSALYFCASSPDPQETQYFGPGTRLLVL.

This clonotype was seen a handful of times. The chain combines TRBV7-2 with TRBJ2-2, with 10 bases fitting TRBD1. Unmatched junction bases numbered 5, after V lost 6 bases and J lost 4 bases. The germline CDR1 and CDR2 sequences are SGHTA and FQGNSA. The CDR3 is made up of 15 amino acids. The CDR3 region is CASSYDRGRTGELFF. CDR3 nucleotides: TGTGCCAGCAGTTATGACAGGGGGCGCACCGGGGAGCTGTTTTTT.

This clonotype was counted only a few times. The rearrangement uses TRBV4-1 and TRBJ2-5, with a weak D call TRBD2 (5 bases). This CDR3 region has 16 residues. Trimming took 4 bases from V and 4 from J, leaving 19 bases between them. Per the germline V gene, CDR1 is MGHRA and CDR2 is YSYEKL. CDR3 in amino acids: CASSPIWWDRGETQYF. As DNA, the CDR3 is TGCGCCAGCAGCCCAATCTGGTGGGATCGGGGAGAGACCCAGTACTTC.

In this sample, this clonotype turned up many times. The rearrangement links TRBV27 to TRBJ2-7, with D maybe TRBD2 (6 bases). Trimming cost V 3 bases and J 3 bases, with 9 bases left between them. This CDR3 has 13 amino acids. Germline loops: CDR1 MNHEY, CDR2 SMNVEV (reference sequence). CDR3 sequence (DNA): TGTGCCAGCAGTTTCAGACTAGACTACGAGCAGTACTTC. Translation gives CASSFRLDYEQYF.

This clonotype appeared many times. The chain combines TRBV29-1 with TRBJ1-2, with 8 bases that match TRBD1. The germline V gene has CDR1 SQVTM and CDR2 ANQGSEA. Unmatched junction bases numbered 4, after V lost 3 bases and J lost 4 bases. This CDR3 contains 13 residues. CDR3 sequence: CSVEITGGYGYTF. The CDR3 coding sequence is TGCAGCGTTGAGATTACAGGGGGCTATGGCTACACCTTC. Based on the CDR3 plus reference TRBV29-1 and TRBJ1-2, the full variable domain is SAVISQKPSRDICQRGTSLTIQCQVDSQVTMMFWYRQQPGQSLTLIATANQGSEATYESGFVIDKFPISRPNLTFSTLTVSNMSPEDSSIYLCSVEITGGYGYTFGSGTRLTVV.

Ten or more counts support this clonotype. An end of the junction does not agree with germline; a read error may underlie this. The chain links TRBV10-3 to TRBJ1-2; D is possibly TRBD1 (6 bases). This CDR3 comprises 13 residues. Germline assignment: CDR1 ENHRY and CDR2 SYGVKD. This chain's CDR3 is CAVSRGRDYGYTF. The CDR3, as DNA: TGTGCCGTCAGTCGGGGGCGCGACTATGGCTACACCTTC.

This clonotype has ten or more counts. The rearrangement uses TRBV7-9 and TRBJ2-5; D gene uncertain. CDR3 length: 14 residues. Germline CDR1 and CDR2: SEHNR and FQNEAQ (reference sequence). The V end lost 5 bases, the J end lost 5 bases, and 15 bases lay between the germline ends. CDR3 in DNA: TGTGCCAGCAGCCATAATAACGTGGGGGAGACCCAGTACTTC. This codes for CASSHNNVGETQYF.

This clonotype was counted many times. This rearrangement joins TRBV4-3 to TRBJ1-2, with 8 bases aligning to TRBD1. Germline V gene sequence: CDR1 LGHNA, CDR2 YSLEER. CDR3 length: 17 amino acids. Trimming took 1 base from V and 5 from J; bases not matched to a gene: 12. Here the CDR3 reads CASSQGHGDRPTYGYTF. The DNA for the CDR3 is TGCGCCAGCAGCCAAGGTCACGGGGACAGGCCGACTTATGGCTACACCTTC.

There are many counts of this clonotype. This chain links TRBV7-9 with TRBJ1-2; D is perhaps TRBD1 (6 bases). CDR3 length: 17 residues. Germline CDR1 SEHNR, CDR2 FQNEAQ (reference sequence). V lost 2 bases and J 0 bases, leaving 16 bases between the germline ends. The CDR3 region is CASSLLPGAGTNYGYTF. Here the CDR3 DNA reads TGTGCCAGCAGCTTACTTCCAGGGGCAGGGACTAACTATGGCTACACCTTC.

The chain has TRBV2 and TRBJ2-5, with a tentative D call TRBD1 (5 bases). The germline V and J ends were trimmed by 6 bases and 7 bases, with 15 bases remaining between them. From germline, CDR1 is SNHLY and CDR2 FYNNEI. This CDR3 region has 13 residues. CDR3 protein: CASRSGFARTQYF. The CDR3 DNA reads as TGTGCCAGCAGATCAGGGTTCGCTAGGACCCAGTACTTC. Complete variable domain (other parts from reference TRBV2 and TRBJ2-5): EPEVTQTPSHQVTQMGQEVILRCVPISNHLYFYWYRQILGQKVEFLVSFYNNEISEKSEIFDDQFSVERPDGSNFTLKIRSTKLEDSAMYFCASRSGFARTQYFGPGTRLLVL.

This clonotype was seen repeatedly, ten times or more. CDR3 loop: CSASKASNQPQHF. In nucleotides, the CDR3 is TGCAGTGCTAGTAAAGCTAGCAATCAGCCCCAGCATTTT. The chain combines TRBV20-1 with TRBJ1-5; no reliable D call. CDR3 length: 13 residues. V was clipped by 3 bases and J by 0 bases, with 6 bases between them. CDR1 is DFQATT, CDR2 SNEGSKA, per germline (reference sequence).

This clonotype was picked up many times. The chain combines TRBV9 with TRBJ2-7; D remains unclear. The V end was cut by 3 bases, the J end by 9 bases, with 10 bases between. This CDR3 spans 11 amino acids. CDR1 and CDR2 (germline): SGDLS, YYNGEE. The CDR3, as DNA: TGTGCCAGCAGCGACGGATGGGGGCAGTACTTC. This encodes CASSDGWGQYF.

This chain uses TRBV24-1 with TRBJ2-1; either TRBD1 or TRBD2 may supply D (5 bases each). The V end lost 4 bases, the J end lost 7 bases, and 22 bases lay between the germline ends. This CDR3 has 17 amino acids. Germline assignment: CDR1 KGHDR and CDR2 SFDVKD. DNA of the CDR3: TGTGCCACCAGTGACCCTCTCGGGACGGACCTAAGGAATGAGCAGTTCTTC. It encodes CATSDPLGTDLRNEQFF.

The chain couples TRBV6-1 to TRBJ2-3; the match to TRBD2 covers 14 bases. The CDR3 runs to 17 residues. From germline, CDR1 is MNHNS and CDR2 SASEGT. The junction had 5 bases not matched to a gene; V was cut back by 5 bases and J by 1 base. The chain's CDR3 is CASSRGTSGRGTDTQYF. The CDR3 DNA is TGTGCCAGCAGTCGTGGGACTAGCGGGAGAGGCACAGATACGCAGTATTTT.